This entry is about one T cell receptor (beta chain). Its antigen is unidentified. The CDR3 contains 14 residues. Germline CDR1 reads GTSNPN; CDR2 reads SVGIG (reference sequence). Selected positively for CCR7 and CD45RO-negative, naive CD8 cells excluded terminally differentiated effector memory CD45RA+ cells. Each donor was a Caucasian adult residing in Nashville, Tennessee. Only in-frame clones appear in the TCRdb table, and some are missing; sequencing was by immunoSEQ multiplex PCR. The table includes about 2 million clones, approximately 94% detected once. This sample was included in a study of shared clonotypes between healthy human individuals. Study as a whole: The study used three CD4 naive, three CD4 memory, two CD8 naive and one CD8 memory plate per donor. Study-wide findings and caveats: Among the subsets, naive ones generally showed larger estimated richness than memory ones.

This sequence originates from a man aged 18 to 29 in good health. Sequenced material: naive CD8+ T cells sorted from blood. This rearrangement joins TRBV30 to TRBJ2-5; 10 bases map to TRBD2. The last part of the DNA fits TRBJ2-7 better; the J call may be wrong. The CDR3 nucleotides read TGTGCCTGGGCCCGACCGGGACTAGCGTACGAGCAGTACTTC. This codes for CAWARPGLAYEQYF.